This T cell receptor (beta chain) was obtained from a study of OX40 agonist ivuxolimab in advanced cancers. Study overall: Three patients showed partial responses: one hepatocellular carcinoma and two cutaneous melanoma cases. Whole-study results and caveats: Among the lowest levels of clonal expansion were found in partial responders at 0.1-3.0 mg/kg.

The method was immunoSEQ multiplex PCR; TCRdb's version includes in-frame clones alone and lacks a portion of them. In the table there are 50,000 to 65,000 clones, 87% of which are singletons. Germline-derived CDR1 and CDR2 are KGHSH and LQKENI. V was trimmed by 5 bases and J by 5 bases, leaving 12 bases between them. The CDR3 has 14 residues. To note about this clone: Its antigen remains unidentified.

This clonotype was sampled from an adult with an advanced solid tumor such as melanoma, head and neck, liver or kidney cancer. The material was CD4+ or CD8+ T cells sorted from blood, obtained in a trial of the OX40 agonist ivuxolimab. V gene TRBV18 combines with J gene TRBJ2-2; possible D gene TRBD2, 6 bases. CDR3 sequence reads: CASSAYRETGELFF. CDR3 coding DNA: TGTGCCAGCTCAGCATACCGGGAGACCGGGGAGCTGTTTTTT.